The 10 T cell receptor beta chains listed next were all sequenced from one sample in a study of blood T cell repertoires in COVID-19. Sequencing used immunoSEQ multiplex PCR; TCRdb keeps in-frame clones, though not all of them. The sample has approximately 70,000 clones, more than 75% seen once. Sample: peripheral blood. These receptor sequences come from a woman aged 55-69 years with acute or convalescent COVID-19.

The chain links TRBV5-5 to TRBJ1-5; D is undetermined. Trimming took 4 bases from V and 0 from J, leaving 8 bases between them. The CDR3 runs 14 residues. Germline lookup yields CDR1 SGHKS and CDR2 YYEKEE (reference sequence). The CDR3 DNA is TGTGCCAGCAGCCCGGAGGCTAGCAATCAGCCCCAGCATTTT. It specifies CASSPEASNQPQHF.

This clone showed up just once. The chain couples TRBV5-4 to TRBJ2-3; D is perhaps TRBD2 (6 bases). Deletions cut 0 bases from V and 5 bases from J, with 10 bases between. The CDR3 consists of 14 residues. Germline lookup yields CDR1 SGHNT and CDR2 YYREEE (reference sequence). CDR3: CASSLGGAQDTQYF. CDR3 nucleotide sequence: TGTGCCAGCAGCTTGGGCGGGGCACAAGATACGCAGTATTTT.

The chain has TRBV5-6 and TRBJ1-4; 8 bases are shared with TRBD1. Germline CDR1 SGHDT, CDR2 YYEEEE. V was clipped by 4 bases and J by 8 bases; unmatched bases: 10. The CDR3 spans 15 residues. The chain's CDR3 is CASSPRTGRGEKLFF. The CDR3 coding sequence is TGTGCCAGCAGCCCTAGGACAGGGAGGGGAGAAAAACTGTTTTTT.

The genes are TRBV11-2 and TRBJ2-2; maybe TRBD1 (5 bases). From germline, CDR1 is SGHAT and CDR2 FQNNGV. The V gene lost 7 bases and the J gene lost 0 bases, with 15 bases spanning the gap. CDR3 size: 16 residues. CDR3 region: CASTEGSTANTGELFF. The CDR3 nucleotides are TGTGCCAGCACCGAAGGGTCGACAGCGAACACCGGGGAGCTGTTTTTT.

The chain carries TRBV7-6 and TRBJ2-7; 7 bases map to TRBD1. Germline lookup yields CDR1 SGHVS and CDR2 FNYEAQ. V lost 4 bases, J lost 2 bases, and 14 bases stayed unmatched. This CDR3 spans 17 amino acids. In DNA, the CDR3 is TGTGCCAGCAGCTACATAGAGGCCAGGACAGGTCCCTACGAGCAGTACTTC. Translated, it gives CASSYIEARTGPYEQYF.

This clone was observed a single time. The V and J genes are TRBV11-2 and TRBJ1-2; tentative D call: TRBD1 (5 bases). The ends were cut back, 6 bases at V and 6 bases at J, with 20 bases in the middle. The CDR3 contains 15 residues. Germline CDR1 and CDR2: SGHAT and FQNNGV. The CDR3 nucleotides are TGTGCCAGCAGACGGACACCAATCACGATCGATGGCTACACCTTC. As protein: CASRRTPITIDGYTF.

Only one count was recorded for this clone. This chain connects TRBV5-6 to TRBJ1-4, with 7 positions matching TRBD1. The CDR3 has 15 residues. CDR1 and CDR2 from the germline V gene are SGHDT and YYEEEE. Trimming at V came to 0 bases and at J to 8 bases, leaving 7 bases not matched to a gene. Here the CDR3 DNA reads TGTGCCAGCAGCTTGGCTGACAGGGTCGGGGAAAAACTGTTTTTT. Translated: CASSLADRVGEKLFF.

The J gene is TRBJ1-6, the V gene TRBV2, with D perhaps TRBD1 (5 bases). V dropped 6 bases and J dropped 0 bases, with 12 bases sitting between them. The CDR3 extends over 16 amino acids. Germline CDR1 SNHLY, CDR2 FYNNEI. CDR3 protein: CASSSFDSSYNSPLHF. The DNA for the CDR3 is TGTGCCAGCAGCAGTTTTGACAGCTCCTATAATTCACCCCTCCACTTT.

The J gene is TRBJ1-1, the V gene TRBV2, with unresolved D. CDR1 is SNHLY and CDR2 is FYNNEI in the germline V gene. V was shortened by 7 bases and J by 6 bases, with 15 bases between the two germline ends. This CDR3 has 13 residues. The CDR3 DNA sequence: TGTGCCAGCAACTTCGACCGGCAGGCTGAAGCTTTCTTT. This sequence encodes CASNFDRQAEAFF.

The chain couples TRBV5-1 to TRBJ2-7, with 10 positions matching TRBD1. Losses at the gene ends were 0 bases for V and 3 bases for J; bases not matched to a gene: 9. The germline V gene has CDR1 SGHRS and CDR2 YFSETQ. This CDR3 has 17 amino acids. The DNA for the CDR3 is TGCGCCAGCAGCTTGGCGGGACAGGGGTTTTCCCTCTACGAGCAGTACTTC. This translates into CASSLAGQGFSLYEQYF.